Following are 15 T cell receptor beta chains from one sample sequenced in a study of T-cell reconstitution after alpha-beta-depleted transplantation in children. The TCRbeta library incorporated unique molecular identifiers. One entry per CDR3 protein results from TCRdb running MiXCR on the PCR reads. The sample records over 15,000 distinct CDR3 sequences, about an eighth being singletons. Sample: PBMCs, mostly from graft donor cells, taken 60 days after TCRalphabeta/CD19-depleted stem cell transplant. Receptors originate from a female patient aged 2 to 10 who had a stem cell transplant for congenital amegakaryocytic thrombocytopenia, so the T cells may come from the graft donor.

This clonotype was recorded at least ten times. The chain has TRBV5-6 and TRBJ1-5, with TRBD1 as a possible D gene (5 bases). There are 15 residues in the CDR3. The V end was cut by 3 bases, the J end by 5 bases, with 15 bases between. Per germline, CDR1 SGHDT and CDR2 YYEEEE. Here the CDR3 reads CASSSQPGSDQPQHF. The CDR3 DNA follows: TGTGCCAGCAGCTCCCAACCAGGGTCGGATCAGCCCCAGCATTTT.

The chain links TRBV20-1 to TRBJ1-2; D is possibly TRBD1 (6 bases). Germline V gene sequence: CDR1 DFQATT, CDR2 SNEGSKA (reference sequence). This CDR3 contains 15 residues. V lost 7 bases, J lost 3 bases, and 21 bases lay in between. This CDR3 reads CSGRPLQGLDYGYTF. The CDR3 nucleotides are TGCAGTGGACGCCCGCTACAGGGTTTGGACTATGGCTACACCTTC.

This clonotype was seen a single time. J is TRBJ2-1 and V is TRBV11-3, with D possibly matching TRBD2 (6 bases). From germline, CDR1 is SGHNT and CDR2 YENEEA. The V and J ends lost 5 bases and 5 bases respectively, with 22 bases between them. The CDR3 sequence is 17 residues long. The CDR3 nucleotides read TGTGCCAGCAGCCCCTCACCCCTAGCGCGAGGGAACAATGAGCAGTTCTTC. Residues: CASSPSPLARGNNEQFF.

This clonotype ranks as medium-sized. CDR3 sequence: CASSFSVWEETQYF. The CDR3 region has the DNA TGTGCCAGCAGTTTTTCGGTCTGGGAAGAGACCCAGTACTTC. The chain joins TRBV12-3 or TRBV12-4 to TRBJ2-5; no clear D. V shed 3 bases and J shed 3 bases, with 11 bases lying between them. This CDR3 is 14 amino acids long.

This clonotype was recorded many times. The rearrangement links TRBV7-6 to TRBJ2-2, with D tentatively TRBD2 (5 bases). This CDR3 has 18 residues. Germline CDR1 and CDR2: SGHVS and FNYEAQ. V was trimmed by 3 bases and J by 5 bases, leaving 22 bases between them. This CDR3 is CASSFRFLRVSGTGELFF. Written as DNA, the CDR3 is TGTGCCAGCAGCTTCAGGTTCTTGAGAGTCTCGGGGACCGGGGAGCTGTTTTTT.

Ten or more counts support this clonotype. The chain combines TRBV6-5 with TRBJ1-3; D call uncertain. Trimming stripped 5 bases from V and 2 bases from J, with 10 bases between. The CDR3 totals 14 residues. Germline V gene lookup returns CDR1 MNHEY and CDR2 SVGAGI. In DNA, the CDR3 is TGTGCCAGCAGTCGGACCCCGGCTGGAAACACCATATATTTT. Protein product: CASSRTPAGNTIYF.

The table lists this clonotype with many counts. The J gene is TRBJ2-7, the V gene TRBV3-1; D perhaps matches TRBD2 (6 bases). The germline V gene encodes CDR1 LGHDT and CDR2 YNNKEL (reference sequence). The length of the CDR3 is 14 residues. Trimming shortened V by 5 bases and J by 0 bases, and 11 bases separated the two germline ends. The CDR3 sequence is CASSSRGSSYEQYF. Written as DNA, the CDR3 is TGTGCCAGCAGCTCCCGGGGGAGCTCCTACGAGCAGTACTTC.

This clonotype occurred a few times. V usage is TRBV11-2 and J usage is TRBJ2-5; 7 bases map to TRBD1. CDR1 is SGHAT and CDR2 is FQNNGV in the germline V gene. Trimming at V came to 5 bases and at J to 0 bases, leaving 9 bases not matched to a gene. The length of the CDR3 is 16 residues. The CDR3: CASSRREGAYQETQYF. CDR3 DNA: TGTGCCAGCAGCCGGCGCGAGGGGGCTTACCAAGAGACCCAGTACTTC.

This clonotype was observed many times. The rearrangement joins TRBV5-1 to TRBJ2-7; D possibly corresponds to TRBD2 (6 bases). Germline V gene lookup returns CDR1 SGHRS and CDR2 YFSETQ. With 4 bases removed from V and 0 bases from J, the gap between germline ends came to 11 bases. This CDR3 region has 14 residues. The CDR3 reads CASSQGLASYEQYF. The CDR3 region has the DNA TGCGCCAGCAGCCAGGGACTGGCCTCCTACGAGCAGTACTTC.

The chain employs TRBV11-2 and TRBJ2-1; the D gene is possibly TRBD2 (6 bases). This CDR3 has 13 amino acids. The germline gives CDR1 SGHAT, CDR2 FQNNGV. Trimming took 3 bases from V and 7 from J, leaving 10 bases between them. The CDR3 loop reads CASSLGGGNEQFF. CDR3 nucleotide sequence: TGTGCCAGCAGCTTGGGTGGAGGGAATGAGCAGTTCTTC.

This clonotype was counted between two and nine times. A much larger clone lies a single base off, so this may be a read error. The rearrangement links TRBV5-5 to TRBJ2-1; TRBD2 is a possible D gene (5 bases). Trimming took 3 bases from V and 3 from J, leaving 10 bases between them. The CDR3 has 14 residues. CDR1 and CDR2 (germline): SGHKS, YYEKEE (reference sequence). The CDR3 is CASSWKRFYNEQFF. CDR3 in DNA: TGTGCCAGCAGCTGGAAGCGGTTCTACAATGAGCAGTTCTTC.

This clonotype was observed at least ten times. The V gene is TRBV5-6, the J gene TRBJ2-7; tentatively, D is TRBD2 (6 bases). CDR1 is SGHDT and CDR2 is YYEEEE in the germline V gene. V lost 4 bases, J lost 2 bases, and 10 bases lay in between. The length of the CDR3 is 13 residues. The CDR3 sequence: CASSGRFTYEQYF. The CDR3 DNA reads TGTGCCAGCAGCGGGAGGTTCACCTACGAGCAGTACTTC.

Ten or more counts support this clonotype. The genes are TRBV4-2 and TRBJ2-4; D is ambiguous. The V end lost 0 bases, the J end lost 0 bases, and 12 bases lay between the germline ends. The germline gives CDR1 LGHNA, CDR2 YNFKEQ. The CDR3 is made up of 17 amino acids. The CDR3 DNA reads as TGTGCCAGCAGCCAAGATCAGTTGCTTCGAGCCAAAAACATTCAGTACTTC. Encoded protein: CASSQDQLLRAKNIQYF.

This clonotype was seen only a few times. The chain couples TRBV10-2 to TRBJ1-1; no firm D call. Germline V gene sequence: CDR1 WSHSY, CDR2 SAAADI. The CDR3 totals 14 residues. V shed 8 bases and J shed 6 bases, with 19 bases lying between them. The CDR3 DNA reads TGCGCCAGCCGGGATATCCTGGAGGTGGCTGAAGCTTTCTTT. It specifies CASRDILEVAEAFF.

In its sample, this clonotype was seen many times. A junction boundary mismatches the germline segment, possibly from a read error. The chain recombines TRBV12-3 or TRBV12-4 with TRBJ2-2; D gene uncertain. This CDR3 contains 14 residues. The CDR3 is CASSFLGRKVPADF. The CDR3 bases are TGTGCCAGCAGTTTCCTCGGACGGAAGGTTCCAGCCGATTTT.